This record concerns one TCR beta chain sequence. What it binds is not known. V lost 4 bases to trimming and J lost 0 bases, with 19 bases between them. Germline V gene data show CDR1 as SGHNT and CDR2 as YENEEA. This CDR3 comprises 17 residues. This entry is derived from a study of cytotoxic CD8 clonotypes in ibrutinib-treated CLL. Clones were read by immunoSEQ multiplex PCR, and TCRdb kept only the in-frame ones, dropping some. The sample has some 150,000 clones; approximately 80% are singletons. Study findings and constraints: Clonality increased at ibrutinib response and stayed stable in sustained remission. At progression, however, it fell back toward baseline.

This clonotype was obtained from a human donor with chronic lymphocytic leukemia. The sequenced sample was PBMCs, obtained after 12 months of ibrutinib treatment. The gene calls are TRBV11-3 and TRBJ2-7; D tentatively reads TRBD1 or TRBD2 (5 bases each). In nucleotides, the CDR3 is TGTGCCAGCAGCTGGGGAGTGTTAGGCAGGGTCTCCTACGAGCAGTACTTC. Its translation: CASSWGVLGRVSYEQYF.